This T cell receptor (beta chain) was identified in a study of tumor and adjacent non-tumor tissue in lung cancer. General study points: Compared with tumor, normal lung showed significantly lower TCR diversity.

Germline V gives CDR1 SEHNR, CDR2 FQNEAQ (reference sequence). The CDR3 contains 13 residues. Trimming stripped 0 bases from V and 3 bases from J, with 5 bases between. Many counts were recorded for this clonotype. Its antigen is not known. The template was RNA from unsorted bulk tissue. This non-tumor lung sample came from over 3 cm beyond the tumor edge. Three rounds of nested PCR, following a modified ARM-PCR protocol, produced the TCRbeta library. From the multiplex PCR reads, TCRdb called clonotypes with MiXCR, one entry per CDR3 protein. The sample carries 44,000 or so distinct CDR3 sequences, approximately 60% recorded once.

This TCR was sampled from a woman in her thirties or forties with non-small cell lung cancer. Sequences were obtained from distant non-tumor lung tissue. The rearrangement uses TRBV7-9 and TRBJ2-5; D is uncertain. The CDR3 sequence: CASSLASEETQYF. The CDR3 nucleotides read TGTGCCAGCAGCTTAGCGTCGGAAGAGACCCAGTACTTC.